Given below is one T cell receptor beta chain in context. Its recognized antigen is unknown. Base qualities are not recorded, but no much larger clone differs from it by a single base. Trimming at the junction amounts to 2 bases on V and 5 bases on J, and the germline ends lie 16 bases apart. The germline V gene sets CDR1 to SGHDT and CDR2 to YYEEEE. The CDR3 measures 15 amino acids from cysteine to phenylalanine. Only the CDR3 portion is preserved as DNA: 45 bases, with reading frame beginning at the first base. The library was obtained by the immunoSEQ multiplex PCR assay. Entries here come from immuneACCESS through TCRdb and include only in-frame sequences with V and J called. Some clones fail to appear in such tables; in the studies checked, an unresolved V gene covers under half of the shortfall, and the cause of the remainder is unknown. Across this sample there are 110,000 to 150,000 clones, with 75% to 90% seen only once. Less than 5.5% of the sample is in the top ten clones.

This sample is drawn from a study of control samples from healthy donors and cancer patients (dated by TCRdb to 2020 to 2021). The clonotype comes from a man aged 25-45 years in good health. The receptor chain draws on TRBV5-6 and TRBJ1-1; too little of a D gene remains to name it. The specimen sequenced was blood. The DNA reads as follows: TGTGCCAGCAGCTTTGATCCTACGTATGATACTGAAGCTTTCTTT. It codes for CASSFDPTYDTEAFF.